This entry describes one T cell receptor beta chain. Its cognate antigen has yet to be identified. No quality values exist for individual bases; no much larger clone is one base distant. This sample is part of a study of T cell changes during pregnancy in multiple sclerosis (dated by TCRdb to between 2018 and 2021). About the study as a whole: In women with multiple sclerosis, the researchers looked at how the T cell repertoire shifted as pregnancy progressed.

Libraries were made using the immunoSEQ multiplex PCR assay. TCRdb obtained this table from immuneACCESS and retained in-frame rearrangements with V and J assigned. These tables miss some clones; where compared with another copy, unresolved V genes account for less than half of the shortfall, and the remainder is unexplained. Within this sample are around 56,000 clones, with approximately 94% of them counted one time only. The leading ten clones occupy 2% to 3% of the sample. As encoded in the germline V gene (reference sequence), CDR1 is LNHDA while CDR2 is SQIVND. Reading from cysteine to phenylalanine, the CDR3 counts 15 amino acids. Here the CDR3 DNA is all that survives: 45 bases in frame from base 1. The V and J ends are trimmed by 5 bases and 6 bases, leaving 17 bases between them.

This clonotype was sampled from a female donor with multiple sclerosis, enrolled in a pregnancy study. The chain was built from TRBV19 and TRBJ2-1; 6 matching bases give a weak D call of TRBD2. The material sequenced was CD8+ T cells from peripheral blood mononuclear cells, taken after pregnancy. The CDR3 reads as follows: CASSFNSGGSNEQFF. In nucleotides, the sequence is TGTGCCAGTAGTTTTAATAGCGGAGGGAGCAATGAGCAGTTCTTC. Supplemented by the reference TRBV19 and TRBJ2-1 proteins around the CDR3, the complete variable domain is DGGITQSPKYLFRKEGQNVTLSCEQNLNHDAMYWYRQDPGQGLRLIYYSQIVNDFQKGDIAEGYSVSREKKESFPLTVTSAQKNPTAFYLCASSFNSGGSNEQFFGPGTRLTVL.